The present T cell receptor (beta chain) was sequenced within a study of T cell therapy after organ transplantation. The table lists this clone with a few counts. What it binds is not known. This specimen includes other DNA sequences encoding the same CDR3. Produced via immunoSEQ multiplex PCR; TCRdb's table is partial and in-frame only. The sample holds around 2,000 clones, 91% seen once. Trimming removed 8 bases from V and 3 bases from J, with 14 bases in between. The CDR3 length is 14 residues. From germline, CDR1 is MNHEY and CDR2 SVGAGI. The chain has TRBV6-5 and TRBJ1-5; D possibly corresponds to TRBD1 (6 bases). Sample: CD8+ T cells from blood, taken before autologous CMV-specific T cell therapy. This TCR came from a human patient who had received a solid organ transplant and had CMV disease. The CDR3 nucleotides read TGTGCCAGCGGGGCGGACAGTTTCAATCAGCCCCAGCATTTT. Its translation is CASGADSFNQPQHF.